Listed below are T cell receptor beta chains from one sample, sequenced in a study of OX40 agonist ivuxolimab in advanced cancers. Sequenced by immunoSEQ multiplex PCR; TCRdb stores in-frame clones only, minus some. The sample shows 70,000 to 85,000 clones, roughly 90% of them seen only once. Material: CD4+ or CD8+ T cells sorted from blood, obtained in a trial of the OX40 agonist ivuxolimab. These receptors were obtained from an adult with an advanced solid tumor such as melanoma, head and neck, liver or kidney cancer. Each CDR3 is given with its conserved first and last residue. The D gene is left open where the match is weak. The size entry is marked missing in some rows and otherwise reads once, few, many or a size class.

abundance,j_gene,v_gene,len,d_gene,CDR3aa,CDR3nt
NA,TRBJ1-5,TRBV25-1,16,NA,CASSDLIGGMNQPQHF,TGTGCCAGCAGTGATCTCATAGGGGGGATGAATCAGCCCCAGCATTTT
once,TRBJ1-1,TRBV6-1,13,NA,CASSVQDNTEAFF,TGTGCCAGCAGCGTACAGGATAACACTGAAGCTTTCTTT
NA,TRBJ2-5,TRBV6-5,13,TRBD1,CASRRQGGETQYF,TGTGCCAGCAGAAGACAGGGGGGAGAGACCCAGTACTTC
NA,TRBJ2-5,TRBV4-3,15,NA,CASSQQRLNGETQYF,TGCGCCAGCAGCCAACAAAGACTCAACGGGGAGACCCAGTACTTC
NA,TRBJ2-1,TRBV19,13,TRBD2,CASRFSGSNEQFF,TGTGCCAGTAGATTTAGCGGGAGCAATGAGCAGTTCTTC
NA,TRBJ2-1,TRBV4-3,17,NA,CASSPGGPPNFYNEQFF,TGCGCCAGCAGCCCCGGGGGCCCTCCTAACTTTTACAATGAGCAGTTCTTC
NA,TRBJ1-5,TRBV30,13,NA,CASSSGPYQPQHF,TGTGCCTCCTCGTCTGGGCCCTATCAGCCCCAGCATTTT
NA,TRBJ2-4,TRBV5-1,15,NA,CASNPLTGELNIQYF,TGCGCCAGCAACCCCTTGACGGGAGAATTAAACATTCAGTACTTC
NA,TRBJ1-4,TRBV4-3,14,NA,CASSQRTSNEKLFF,TGCGCCAGCAGCCAACGCACGTCGAATGAAAAACTGTTTTTT
NA,TRBJ1-2,TRBV28,13,NA,CASREAQREGYTF,TGTGCCAGCAGGGAGGCCCAGAGAGAAGGCTACACCTTC
NA,TRBJ1-5,TRBV7-6,15,TRBD1,CASSLAQGAGQPQHF,TGTGCCAGCAGCTTAGCACAGGGGGCGGGACAGCCCCAGCATTTT
NA,TRBJ1-3,TRBV6-5,13,NA,CASSTNSGNTIYF,TGTGCCAGCAGCACAAACTCTGGAAACACCATATATTTT
NA,TRBJ2-1,TRBV27,15,TRBD2,CASSLTFGGGDEQFF,TGTGCCAGCAGTCTAACCTTTGGGGGAGGGGATGAGCAGTTCTTC
NA,TRBJ1-4,TRBV14,15,NA,CASSHIYTTNEKLFF,TGTGCCAGCAGCCACATTTACACAACTAATGAAAAACTGTTTTTT
NA,TRBJ2-5,TRBV7-2,14,TRBD1,CASSQTGGKETQYF,TGTGCCAGCAGCCAGACAGGGGGTAAGGAGACCCAGTACTTC
NA,TRBJ1-2,TRBV2,14,NA,CASSSESVNSGYTF,TGTGCCAGCAGTTCCGAATCGGTGAATAGTGGCTACACCTTC
NA,TRBJ2-5,TRBV28,14,TRBD1,CASSAPTGVKTQYF,TGTGCCAGCAGTGCCCCGACAGGGGTAAAGACCCAGTACTTC
NA,TRBJ2-7,TRBV28,15,TRBD1,CASSLGGQGLNEQYF,TGTGCCAGCAGTCTAGGGGGACAGGGGTTGAACGAGCAGTACTTC
NA,TRBJ2-3,TRBV15,15,NA,CATSRFTRNLDTQYF,TGTGCCACCAGCAGGTTTACTAGGAATTTGGATACGCAGTATTTT
NA,TRBJ2-3,TRBV19,14,TRBD1,CASRRQGPTDTQYF,TGTGCCAGTAGGAGACAGGGACCCACAGATACGCAGTATTTT
NA,TRBJ2-6,TRBV18,17,NA,CASSRTSSHSGANVLTF,TGTGCCAGCTCGCGGACCAGCTCCCACTCTGGGGCCAACGTCCTGACTTTC
NA,TRBJ2-7,TRBV6-4,17,NA,CASSESVEPILLVEQYF,TGTGCCAGCAGTGAATCTGTCGAGCCGATCCTACTTGTGGAGCAGTACTTC
NA,TRBJ2-7,TRBV10-2,16,NA,CASSGSPGQVPYEQYF,TGCGCCAGCAGTGGATCACCGGGACAAGTTCCCTACGAGCAGTACTTC
NA,TRBJ2-2,TRBV7-6,15,NA,CASSENRGGTGELFF,TGTGCCAGCAGCGAGAACAGGGGGGGCACCGGGGAGCTGTTTTTT
NA,TRBJ1-1,TRBV7-9,14,TRBD1,CASSVGQGNTEAFF,TGTGCCAGCAGCGTGGGACAGGGAAACACTGAAGCTTTCTTT
NA,TRBJ1-3,TRBV5-1,14,NA,CASSLDSSGNTIYF,TGCGCCAGCAGCTTGGACAGCTCTGGAAACACCATATATTTT
NA,TRBJ1-1,TRBV7-2,13,NA,CASSLERGTEAFF,TGTGCCAGCAGCTTAGAGAGGGGGACTGAAGCTTTCTTT
NA,TRBJ2-5,TRBV7-9,17,NA,CASSTQLGGPGGETQYF,TGTGCCAGCAGCACCCAATTAGGGGGCCCCGGGGGAGAGACCCAGTACTTC
NA,TRBJ2-7,TRBV7-6,14,TRBD1,CASSLVTGAYEQYF,TGTGCCAGCAGCTTAGTAACAGGGGCCTACGAGCAGTACTTC
NA,TRBJ1-4,TRBV6-1,17,NA,CASSEGRTVGINEKLFF,TGTGCCAGCAGTGAAGGGAGGACAGTCGGAATTAATGAAAAACTGTTTTTT
NA,TRBJ2-7,TRBV18,13,TRBD1,CASSSGQGYEQYF,TGTGCCAGCTCATCGGGACAGGGCTACGAGCAGTACTTC
few,TRBJ1-3,TRBV5-1,14,NA,CASSSGGSGNTIYF,TGCGCCAGCAGCTCTGGCGGTTCTGGAAACACCATATATTTT
NA,TRBJ1-5,TRBV4-3,16,NA,CASSTTIGDSNQPQHF,TGCGCCAGCAGCACGACAATAGGGGATAGCAATCAGCCCCAGCATTTT
once,TRBJ2-7,TRBV14,16,TRBD2,CASSQVVSGPTYEQYF,TGTGCCAGCAGCCAAGTGGTTAGCGGGCCGACCTACGAGCAGTACTTC
NA,TRBJ2-1,TRBV19,14,NA,CASSGASSYNEQFF,TGTGCCAGTAGCGGGGCAAGCTCCTACAATGAGCAGTTCTTC
NA,TRBJ2-1,TRBV7-2,15,TRBD2,CASSPSGSSYNEQFF,TGTGCCAGCAGCCCTAGCGGTAGCTCCTACAATGAGCAGTTCTTC
NA,TRBJ2-5,TRBV2,15,TRBD2,CASSGPAGIVETQYF,TGTGCCAGCAGTGGACCAGCGGGAATCGTAGAGACCCAGTACTTC
NA,TRBJ1-4,TRBV6-5,12,TRBD1,CASSGQGAKLFF,TGTGCCAGCAGTGGACAGGGGGCAAAACTGTTTTTT
NA,TRBJ2-1,TRBV5-1,15,TRBD2,CASSLWTSGLNEQFF,TGCGCCAGCAGCCTGTGGACTAGCGGGTTGAATGAGCAGTTCTTC
NA,TRBJ2-5,TRBV2,15,TRBD2,CASSVLAGIRETQYF,TGTGCCAGCAGTGTACTAGCGGGAATCCGGGAGACCCAGTACTTC
NA,TRBJ1-1,TRBV19,14,NA,CASSRRTGGAEAFF,TGTGCCAGTAGTAGACGGACCGGGGGCGCTGAAGCTTTCTTT
few,TRBJ2-7,TRBV4-2,13,NA,CASSQVGAYEQYF,TGTGCCAGCAGCCAAGTAGGAGCCTACGAGCAGTACTTC